The T cell receptor (beta chain) described here comes from a study of blood T cell repertoires in COVID-19. Study-level information: T cells, B-cell-depleted T cells, or PBMCs provided the cDNA or gDNA that served as material.

Trimming cost V 8 bases and J 4 bases; bases outside gene matches: 6. Germline V gene data show CDR1 as MNHEY and CDR2 as SVGAGI. The CDR3 has 13 amino acids. The protocol was immunoSEQ multiplex PCR, while the TCRdb copy is restricted to in-frame clones and leaves out a portion. The repertoire holds some 110,000 clones, with over 65% as singletons. Sequencing input: peripheral blood. The chain uses TRBV6-5 and TRBJ1-2, with TRBD1 matching 8 bases. The sequence was collected from a man between 65 and 85 years old with acute or convalescent COVID-19. CDR3 in DNA: TGTGCCAGCGCGGCAGGGGGCGCCTATGGCTACACCTTC. Amino acid sequence: CASAAGGAYGYTF.